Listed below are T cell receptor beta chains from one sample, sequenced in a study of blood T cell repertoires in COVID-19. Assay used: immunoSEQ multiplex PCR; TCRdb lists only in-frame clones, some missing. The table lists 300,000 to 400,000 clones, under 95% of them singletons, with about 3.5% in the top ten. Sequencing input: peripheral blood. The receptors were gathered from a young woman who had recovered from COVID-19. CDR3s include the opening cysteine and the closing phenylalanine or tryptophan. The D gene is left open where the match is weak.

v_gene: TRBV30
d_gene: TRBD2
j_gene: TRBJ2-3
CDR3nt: TGTGCCTGGAGTGGTCGGACTAGCGGGAGTGTTGATACGCAGTATTTT
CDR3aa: CAWSGRTSGSVDTQYF

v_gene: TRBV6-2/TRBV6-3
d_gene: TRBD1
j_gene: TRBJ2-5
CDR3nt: TGTGCCAGCAGCCGCTATCCGGGACAGGGGGGAAAGACCCAGTACTTC
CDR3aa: CASSRYPGQGGKTQYF

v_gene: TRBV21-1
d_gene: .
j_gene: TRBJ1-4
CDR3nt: TGTGCCAGCAGCAAAGTACTCGCAGGGAGGGATGAAAAACTGTTTTTT
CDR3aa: CASSKVLAGRDEKLFF

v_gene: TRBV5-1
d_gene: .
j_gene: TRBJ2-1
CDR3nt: TGCGCCAGCAGTAGGGTAGCGGATTCCTACAATGAGCAGTTCTTC
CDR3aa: CASSRVADSYNEQFF

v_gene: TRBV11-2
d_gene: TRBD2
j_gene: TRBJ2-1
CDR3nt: TGTGCCAGCAGCTCCAGTAGCGGGCCTTACAATGAGCAGTTCTTC
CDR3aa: CASSSSSGPYNEQFF

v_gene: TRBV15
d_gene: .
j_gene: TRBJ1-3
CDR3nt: TGTGCCACCAGCGCTCTTGGATACGAGGGAAAAAACACCATATATTTT
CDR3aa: CATSALGYEGKNTIYF

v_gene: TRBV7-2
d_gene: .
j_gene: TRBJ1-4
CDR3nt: TGTGCCAGCAGCCTCCGGACGGGGGGCCTCGGGAATGAAAAACTGTTTTTT
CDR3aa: CASSLRTGGLGNEKLFF

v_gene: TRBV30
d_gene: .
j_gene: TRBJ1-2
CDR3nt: TGTGCCTGGATCACAGGGTCCTACTATGGCTACACCTTC
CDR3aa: CAWITGSYYGYTF

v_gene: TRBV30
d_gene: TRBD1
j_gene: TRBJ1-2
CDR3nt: TGTGCCTGGAGTACCCAGGGGGGTAACTATGGCTACACCTTC
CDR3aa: CAWSTQGGNYGYTF

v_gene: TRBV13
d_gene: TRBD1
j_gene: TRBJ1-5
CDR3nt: TGTGCCAGCAGCCTCGGTCGGGGACAGGGAACGTATAGCAATCAGCCCCAGCATTTT
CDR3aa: CASSLGRGQGTYSNQPQHF

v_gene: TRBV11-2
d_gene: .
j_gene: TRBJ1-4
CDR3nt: TGTGCCAGCTGCGACAGTGTAGATGAAAAACTGTTTTTT
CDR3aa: CASCDSVDEKLFF